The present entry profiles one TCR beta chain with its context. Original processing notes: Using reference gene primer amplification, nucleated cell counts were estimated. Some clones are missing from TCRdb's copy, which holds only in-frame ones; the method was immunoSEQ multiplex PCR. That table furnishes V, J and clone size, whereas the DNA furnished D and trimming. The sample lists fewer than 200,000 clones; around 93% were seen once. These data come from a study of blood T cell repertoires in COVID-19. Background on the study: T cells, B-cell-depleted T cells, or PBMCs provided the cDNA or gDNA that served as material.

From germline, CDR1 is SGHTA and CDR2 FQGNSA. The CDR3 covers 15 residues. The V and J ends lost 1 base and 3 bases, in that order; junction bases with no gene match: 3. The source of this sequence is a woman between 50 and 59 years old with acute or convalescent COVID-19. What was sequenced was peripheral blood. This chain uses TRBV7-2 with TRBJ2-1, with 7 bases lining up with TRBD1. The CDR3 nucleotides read TGTGCCAGCAGCTTAGAGAGACAGGGCTACAATGAGCAGTTCTTC. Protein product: CASSLERQGYNEQFF.